This T cell receptor beta chain emerged from a study of T cells in Graves' hyperthyroidism and ophthalmopathy. RNA transcripts served as the template for amplifying TCR beta CDR3 regions. The HTBI primer set was used in a first-round RT-PCR of the TCR CDR3. In TCRdb, the multiplex PCR reads were re-called with MiXCR into one record per CDR3 protein. The profile shows 500,000 or so distinct CDR3 sequences, roughly 18% of them singletons. Sequenced: blood. The sequence came from a woman aged 18-29 years with Graves' ophthalmopathy.

CDR3 protein: CASRAGEGDNEQFF. Here the CDR3 DNA reads TGTGCCAGCAGAGCGGGAGAGGGAGACAATGAGCAGTTCTTC. The chain links TRBV12-3 or TRBV12-4 to TRBJ2-1; 8 bases fit TRBD2. V shed 6 bases and J 5 bases; nucleotides not matched to a gene: 6. The CDR3 is 14 residues long.